This TCR beta chain was recovered during a study of PD-1 and CTLA-4 blockade in melanoma. The CDR3 is 17 amino acids. The germline gives CDR1 MGHRA, CDR2 YSYEKL. The V gene lost 2 bases and the J gene lost 2 bases, with 17 bases spanning the gap. The protocol was immunoSEQ multiplex PCR, while the TCRdb copy is restricted to in-frame clones and leaves out a portion. This table holds 32,000 or so clones, about 89% found once. The material sequenced was CD8+ T cells from peripheral blood, taken before anti-PD-1 treatment. The gene calls are TRBV4-1 and TRBJ2-3; perhaps TRBD2 as D (6 bases). The clonotype was recovered from a human donor with melanoma. The CDR3 region has the DNA TGCGCCAGCAGCCAACCCATGGAGGGTATGGTCACAGATACGCAGTATTTT. Translation gives CASSQPMEGMVTDTQYF.